This T cell receptor beta chain appears in the sequencing data of a study of neurological immune-mediated disorders. Germline V gives CDR1 SGHRS, CDR2 YFSETQ. The CDR3 length is 13 residues. V lost 1 base, J lost 2 bases, and 6 bases lay in between. This clonotype was found many times. TCRdb reanalysed the 5' RACE reads using MiXCR and keeps one entry per CDR3 protein. Of tens of thousands of distinct CDR3 sequences in the sample, 2% to 3% were seen once. The sequencing input was PBMCs. The sequence was collected from a man aged 50-59 years with multiple sclerosis. The chain uses TRBV5-1 and TRBJ1-1; D gene ambiguous. The CDR3 DNA reads as TGCGCCAGCAGCTTGCTATCAAACACTGAAGCTTTCTTT. It translates to CASSLLSNTEAFF.